The clone carrying this T cell receptor beta chain has more than one count but fewer than ten. Its target is not known. Unmatched junction bases numbered 5, after V lost 6 bases and J lost 3 bases. The CDR3 runs 15 residues. The V gene's germline CDR1 is SGHVS and CDR2 FNYEAQ. The data were obtained in a study of cytomegalovirus exposure and HLA in healthy donors. Study-level background: An early data release held some 89 million unique TCRs from HLA-typed donors.

General study findings and limits: It was reported that TCR beta sequences correctly inferred the HLA-A and HLA-B alleles for most subjects. Some V segments could not be told apart, so they were left out, TRBV6-2 and TRBV6-3 among them.

Vbeta (60) and Jbeta (13) primers were used in the PCR. Produced via immunoSEQ multiplex PCR; TCRdb's table is partial and in-frame only. The profile shows roughly 100,000 clones, roughly 70% of them singletons. Input material: PBMCs. The clonotype comes from a man between 40 and 49 years old in good health and CMV-seropositive. The rearrangement links TRBV7-6 to TRBJ2-2, with 9 bases identical to TRBD1. The CDR3 loop reads CASSSRTGDTGELFF. The CDR3 region has the DNA TGTGCCAGCAGTTCGAGGACAGGGGACACCGGGGAGCTGTTTTTT.